These 10 T cell receptor beta chains were all obtained from the same sample, sequenced in a study of blood T cell repertoires in COVID-19. The protocol was immunoSEQ multiplex PCR, while the TCRdb copy is restricted to in-frame clones and leaves out a portion. Of about 130,000 clones in the sample, more than 80% were seen once. The sequenced material came from peripheral blood. These receptors all come from a woman aged 80 or older with COVID-19, enrolled during active disease.

The chain joins TRBV6-4 to TRBJ1-1; possible D gene TRBD1, 6 bases. Trimming shortened V by 6 bases and J by 7 bases, and 21 bases separated the two germline ends. The CDR3 runs 15 residues. Germline CDR1 reads MRHNA; CDR2 reads SNTAGT. CDR3 region: CASSQQGGSPGEAFF. The CDR3 region has the DNA TGTGCCAGCAGCCAACAGGGCGGAAGTCCAGGTGAAGCTTTCTTT.

V gene TRBV3-1 (or the pseudogene TRBV3-2) combines with J gene TRBJ2-3, with 10 bases lining up with TRBD1. Trimming took 6 bases from V and 5 from J; bases not matched to a gene: 8. The CDR3 is 15 amino acids. The germline CDR1 and CDR2 sequences are LGHDT and YNNKEL (reference sequence). The CDR3 coding sequence is TGTGCCAGCAGTCTCGGACAGGGGGGAGGAGATACGCAGTATTTT. It encodes CASSLGQGGGDTQYF.

This clone was detected a few times. The chain carries TRBV27 and TRBJ1-6, with TRBD1 as a possible D gene (6 bases). Trimming pared 3 bases from V and 7 bases from J, leaving 16 bases between. The germline CDR1 and CDR2 sequences are MNHEY and SMNVEV (reference sequence). The CDR3 covers 16 residues. CDR3 in DNA: TGTGCCAGCAGTTTGAGCCGGACAGCCCCAAATTCACCCCTCCACTTT. This translates into CASSLSRTAPNSPLHF.

The chain joins TRBV12-3 or TRBV12-4 to TRBJ1-1; D is unclear. The CDR3 has 13 amino acids. The V end was cut by 2 bases, the J end by 7 bases, with 11 bases between. The CDR3 DNA reads as TGTGCCAGCAGTTTATGGACTGGTGGTGAAGCTTTCTTT. This gives the protein CASSLWTGGEAFF.

V and J are TRBV4-2 and TRBJ1-3; 8 positions match TRBD1. V lost 0 bases, J lost 0 bases, and 7 bases stayed unmatched. Germline lookup yields CDR1 LGHNA and CDR2 YNFKEQ. The CDR3 is made up of 18 amino acids. CDR3 residues: CASSQEPTGDLSGNTIYF. The CDR3 nucleotides read TGTGCCAGCAGCCAAGAGCCGACAGGGGACCTCTCTGGAAACACCATATATTTT.

This chain links TRBV28 with TRBJ2-1, with 7 bases identical to TRBD1. V lost 10 bases to trimming and J lost 6 bases; unmatched junction nucleotides: 9. Germline V gene lookup returns CDR1 MDHEN and CDR2 SYDVKM. CDR3 length: 13 amino acids. DNA for the CDR3: TGTGCCATATTCGGGACAGTCTCCAATGAGCAGTTCTTC. Translating it yields CAIFGTVSNEQFF.

The V call is TRBV7-9, the J call TRBJ2-1; 7 bases are shared with TRBD2. The CDR3 spans 14 residues. J was trimmed by 9 bases and V by 4 bases; bases with no gene match: 9. Germline lookup yields CDR1 SEHNR and CDR2 FQNEAQ (reference sequence). The CDR3 nucleotides read TGTGCCAGCAGCTGGGGGGGGTCCCTGGTTGAGCAGTTCTTC. This encodes CASSWGGSLVEQFF.

In its sample, this clone was seen once. The rearrangement links TRBV5-1 to TRBJ1-2; weak D call: TRBD1 (5 bases). The ends were cut back, 0 bases at V and 4 bases at J, with 13 bases in the middle. The length of the CDR3 is 15 residues. Germline V gives CDR1 SGHRS, CDR2 YFSETQ. CDR3 sequence (DNA): TGCGCCAGCAGCTTGGGTTCGCAGGGCCGCTATGGCTACACCTTC. It codes for CASSLGSQGRYGYTF. Looking up the rest from reference TRBV5-1 and TRBJ1-2 gives the full variable domain: KAGVTQTPRYLIKTRGQQVTLSCSPISGHRSVSWYQQTPGQGLQFLFEYFSETQRNKGNFPGRFSGRQFSNSRSEMNVSTLELGDSALYLCASSLGSQGRYGYTFGSGTRLTVV.

CDR3 in DNA: TGCAGCGTTGAAACGGGTCAGGGGGCTGGGAATGAGCAGTTCTTC. As protein: CSVETGQGAGNEQFF. V gene TRBV29-1 combines with J gene TRBJ2-1; 8 bases align to TRBD1. CDR1 is SQVTM and CDR2 is ANQGSEA in the germline V gene. The ends lost 2 bases at V and 7 bases at J; junction bases unmatched: 10. CDR3 size: 15 residues.

The chain recombines TRBV24-1 with TRBJ1-5; a possible D gene is TRBD1 (6 bases). The CDR3 is 14 amino acids. The germline CDR1 and CDR2 sequences are KGHDR and SFDVKD. The V end was cut by 5 bases, the J end by 5 bases, with 12 bases between. The CDR3 coding sequence is TGTGCCACCAGTGTACCGGACAGATATCAGCCCCAGCATTTT. Amino acid sequence: CATSVPDRYQPQHF.